One T cell receptor (beta chain) is described in this entry. No antigen is known for it. This entry is derived from a study of cytotoxic CD8 clonotypes in ibrutinib-treated CLL. Findings and caveats of the study: Among the clonotypes, public ones were uncommon and contracted or held stable on treatment.

The method was immunoSEQ multiplex PCR; TCRdb's version includes in-frame clones alone and lacks a portion of them. The repertoire holds about 63,000 clones, 45% to 60% seen once, with approximately 14% in the top ten. The CDR3 runs 15 residues. Germline lookup yields CDR1 MNHEY and CDR2 SVGAGI. V was cut by 6 bases and J by 8 bases, with 22 bases left in between. The input for sequencing was PBMCs, taken after 12 months of ibrutinib treatment. This clonotype originated in a human donor with chronic lymphocytic leukemia. The V and J genes are TRBV6-5 and TRBJ1-2; a weak D match, TRBD1 (5 bases). The CDR3 protein is CASSPRGAQVGGYTF. DNA for the CDR3: TGTGCCAGCAGCCCCAGAGGGGCCCAGGTCGGGGGCTACACCTTC.